This is a list of T cell receptor beta chains from one sample in a study of OX40 agonist ivuxolimab in advanced cancers. TCRdb's table, derived via immunoSEQ multiplex PCR, lists solely in-frame clones and lacks some. The sample has approximately 60,000 clones; 94% are singletons. The starting material was CD4+ or CD8+ T cells sorted from blood, obtained in a trial of the OX40 agonist ivuxolimab. The receptors were gathered from an adult with an advanced solid tumor such as melanoma, head and neck, liver or kidney cancer. The CDR3 runs from the conserved cysteine through the conserved F or W. The D gene is left open where the match is weak.

v_call	j_call	d_call	cdr3_nt	cdr3_aa
TRBV6-5	TRBJ2-3	TRBD2	TGTGCCAGCAGTTCTGCGGGAGCGGCAGATACGCAGTATTTT	CASSSAGAADTQYF
TRBV27	TRBJ2-7	TRBD2	TGTGCCAGCTCCTTAGGGACTAGCGGGAGCTACGAGCAGTACTTC	CASSLGTSGSYEQYF
TRBV12-5	TRBJ2-7	TRBD1	TGTGCTAGTGGTTCGCCAAGACAGGGGTGGTACGAGCAGTACTTC	CASGSPRQGWYEQYF
TRBV6-4	TRBJ1-5	TRBD1	TGTGCCAGCATCGACAGGGACAATCAGCCCCAGCATTTT	CASIDRDNQPQHF
TRBV29-1	TRBJ1-1	NA	TGCAGCGCAACAGGGTTGTCTGAAGCTTTCTTT	CSATGLSEAFF
TRBV6-5	TRBJ1-1	NA	TGTGCCAGCAGTTATAATGGGGCGGGCACTGAAGCTTTCTTT	CASSYNGAGTEAFF
TRBV5-1	TRBJ2-7	NA	TGCGCCAGCAGCTTGACAGGAAACGAGCAGTACTTC	CASSLTGNEQYF
TRBV28	TRBJ2-7	TRBD2	TGTGCCAGTACCGGGACTAGCGGGTCGTCCTACGAGCAGTACTTC	CASTGTSGSSYEQYF
TRBV5-6	TRBJ2-7	NA	TGTGCCAGCAGCTTGGGTTTCGTGGCGAAAGTCAGGGAGCAGTACTTC	CASSLGFVAKVREQYF
TRBV27	TRBJ2-7	NA	TGTGCCAGCAGTTTCCCTTACGAGCAGTACTTC	CASSFPYEQYF
TRBV27	TRBJ2-7	TRBD2	TGTGCCAGCAGTTTGGGCGGGAGGGCCTCCTACGAGCAGTACTTC	CASSLGGRASYEQYF